This T cell receptor (beta chain) was recovered during a study of blood T cell repertoires in COVID-19. Overall study: Collection of acute and convalescent COVID-19 samples took place in the United States, Italy and Spain. T cells, B-cell-depleted T cells, or PBMCs provided the cDNA or gDNA that served as material.

Original processing notes: From reference gene primer amplification, estimates of nucleated cell counts were derived. TCRdb keeps only in-frame clones here, not all; method: immunoSEQ multiplex PCR. The V and J calls and clone size come from that table; D and trimming were worked out from the DNA. The sample includes some 87,000 clones, around 81% seen only once; the top ten take 8.7%. The CDR3 extends over 13 amino acids. V was trimmed by 2 bases and J by 7 bases, leaving 11 bases between them. Per the germline V gene, CDR1 is MNHNS and CDR2 is SASEGT. V is TRBV6-1 and J is TRBJ2-5; perhaps TRBD2 as D (5 bases). The receptor's source is a man in his forties or fifties who had recovered from COVID-19. Sequencing used peripheral blood. The chain's CDR3 is CASSERVAGTQYF. Here the CDR3 DNA reads TGTGCCAGCAGTGAACGGGTGGCGGGGACCCAGTACTTC.